What follows describes a single T cell receptor (beta chain). Its antigen is not known. The same CDR3 arises from other DNA sequences in this sample as well. This sample is part of a study of cytomegalovirus exposure and HLA in healthy donors. The PCR made use of 60 Vbeta and 13 Jbeta primers. TCRdb's copy holds only in-frame clones and misses some; the assay was immunoSEQ multiplex PCR. The sample consists of around 130,000 clones, 65% to 90% of them appearing once. The CDR3 runs 13 residues. CDR1 and CDR2 (germline): SQVTM, ANQGSEA. Trimming took 6 bases from V and 0 from J; bases not matched to a gene: 4. The study's findings and limits: Three of the chains that were CMV-associated were confirmed in vitro to be specific for CMV antigens. Approximately 18,000 TCR beta sequences were associated with HLA alleles at 0.05 false discovery rate in a later analysis. A later analysis by the authors found several of the most significant clusters apparently linked to common viral pathogens. Most TCRs appeared rarely, but some public TCRs recurred in many donors.

The sequence came from a woman younger than 30 in good health and CMV-seropositive. The chain links TRBV29-1 to TRBJ2-7, with 8 bases aligning to TRBD1. What was sequenced was PBMCs. CDR3 DNA sequence: TGCAGCGTCACCGGGACAGGCTCCTACGAGCAGTACTTC. Protein: CSVTGTGSYEQYF.